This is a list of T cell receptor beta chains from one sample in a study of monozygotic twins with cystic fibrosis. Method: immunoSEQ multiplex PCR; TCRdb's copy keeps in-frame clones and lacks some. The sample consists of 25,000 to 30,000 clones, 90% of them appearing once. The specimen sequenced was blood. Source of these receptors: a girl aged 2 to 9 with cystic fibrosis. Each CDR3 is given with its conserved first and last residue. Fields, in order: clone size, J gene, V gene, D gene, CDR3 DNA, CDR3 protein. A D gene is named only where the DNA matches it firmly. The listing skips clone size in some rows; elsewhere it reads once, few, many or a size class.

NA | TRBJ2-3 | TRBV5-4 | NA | TGTGCCAGCAGCGCCCGGACCGATACGCAGTATTTT | CASSARTDTQYF
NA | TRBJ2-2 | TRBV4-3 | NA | TGCGCCAGCAGCCAGTCCGGGGGGCCGCCCGGGGAGCTGTTTTTT | CASSQSGGPPGELFF
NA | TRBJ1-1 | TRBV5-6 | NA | TGTGCCAGCATGTCAACCGACCGGGACACTGAAGCTTTCTTT | CASMSTDRDTEAFF
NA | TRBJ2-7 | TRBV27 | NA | TGTGCCAGCGCGGGGCGCAGCTCCTACGAGCAGTACTTC | CASAGRSSYEQYF
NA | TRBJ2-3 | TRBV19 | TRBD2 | TGTGCCAGTAAAAGGGCGGGGGTAGATACGCAGTATTTT | CASKRAGVDTQYF
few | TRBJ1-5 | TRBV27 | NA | TGTGCCAGCAGTTTCAAAACAAATCAGCCCCAGCATTTT | CASSFKTNQPQHF
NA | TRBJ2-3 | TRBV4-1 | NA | TGCGCCAGCAGCCAGCAGGGAGTTGCAGATACGCAGTATTTT | CASSQQGVADTQYF
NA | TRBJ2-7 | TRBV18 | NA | TGTGCCAGCTCACCACCGGACCAAAAAGTCTACGAGCAGTACTTC | CASSPPDQKVYEQYF
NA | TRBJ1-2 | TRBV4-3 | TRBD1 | TGCGCCAGCAGCCAAGCAGGGGGCTATGGCTACACCTTC | CASSQAGGYGYTF
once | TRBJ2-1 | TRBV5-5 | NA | TGTGCCAGCTCTCGGCTAGGGGGGGACAATGAGCAGTTCTTC | CASSRLGGDNEQFF
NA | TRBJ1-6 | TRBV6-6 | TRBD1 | TGTGCCAGCAGATCGACAGGGAGATCCTATAATTCACCCCTCCACTTT | CASRSTGRSYNSPLHF
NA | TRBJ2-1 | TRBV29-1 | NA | TGCAGCGTTGAAGGCCCCGGGACCGAGTACAATGAGCAGTTCTTC | CSVEGPGTEYNEQFF
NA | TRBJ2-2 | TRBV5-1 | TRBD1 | TGCGCCAGCAGGGCCGGGACAGGGGTCACCGGGGAGCTGTTTTTT | CASRAGTGVTGELFF
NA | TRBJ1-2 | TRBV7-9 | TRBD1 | TGTGCCAGCAGCTTAGCAGGTCAGGGGGATGGCTACACCTTC | CASSLAGQGDGYTF
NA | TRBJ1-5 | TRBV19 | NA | TGTGCCAGTAAGTTCACAGAGAACAATCAGCCCCAGCATTTT | CASKFTENNQPQHF
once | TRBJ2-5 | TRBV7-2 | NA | TGTGCCAGCAGCTTAGTCCGGGGGCAAGAGACCCAGTACTTC | CASSLVRGQETQYF
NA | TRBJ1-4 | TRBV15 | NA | TGTGCCACCAGCAGAGGCAGGGGCGCGGGGGAAAAACTGTTTTTT | CATSRGRGAGEKLFF
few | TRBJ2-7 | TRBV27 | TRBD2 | TGTGCCACCCGTTTCCAGCGGGGGGCCGGCTCCTACGAGCAGTACTTC | CATRFQRGAGSYEQYF
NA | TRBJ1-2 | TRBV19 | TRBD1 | TGTGCCAGTAGTATTGGGACAGGGTTTAACTATGGCTACACCTTC | CASSIGTGFNYGYTF
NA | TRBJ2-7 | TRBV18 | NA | TGTGCCAGCTCACCGGTCGTGGGAGACTACGAGCAGTACTTC | CASSPVVGDYEQYF
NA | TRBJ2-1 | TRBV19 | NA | TGTGCCAGTAGTAATTACAATGAGCAGTTCTTC | CASSNYNEQFF
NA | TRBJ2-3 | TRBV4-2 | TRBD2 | TGTGCCAGCAGCCAAGATCTGGAGCGGGGGGCGGTCACAGATACGCAGTATTTT | CASSQDLERGAVTDTQYF
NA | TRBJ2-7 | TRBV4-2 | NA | TGTGCCAGCAGCCAAGAGGAGGTGGCCGGCGAGCAGTACTTC | CASSQEEVAGEQYF
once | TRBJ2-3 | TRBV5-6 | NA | TGTGCCAGCAGCTTGGTCAGGGACGCAGATACGCAGTATTTT | CASSLVRDADTQYF
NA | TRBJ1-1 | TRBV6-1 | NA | TGTGCCAGCAGTAGGTCCGGGGATCCTGAAGCTTTCTTT | CASSRSGDPEAFF
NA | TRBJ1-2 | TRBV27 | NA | TGTGCCAGCAGTAAACAGGGCGCGTCCGGGAGAACCTTC | CASSKQGASGRTF
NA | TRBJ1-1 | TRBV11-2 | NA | TGTGCCAGCAGCTTAGACGGAGACACTGAAGCTTTCTTT | CASSLDGDTEAFF
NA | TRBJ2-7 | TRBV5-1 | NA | TGCGCCAGCAGCCAGGAGGGGGTTGCAAGATACGAGCAGTACTTC | CASSQEGVARYEQYF
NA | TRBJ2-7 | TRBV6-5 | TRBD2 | TGTGCCAGCAGTGTAGCGGGGGGGCCTAGGGAGCAGTACTTC | CASSVAGGPREQYF
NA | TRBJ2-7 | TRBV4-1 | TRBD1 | TGCGCCAGCAGCCAAGCTCTCCAGGGGGTCTACGAGCAGTACTTC | CASSQALQGVYEQYF
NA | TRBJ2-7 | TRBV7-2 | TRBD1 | TGTGCCAGCAGTTTACTCCCGGACAGGGTCTACGAGCAGTACTTC | CASSLLPDRVYEQYF
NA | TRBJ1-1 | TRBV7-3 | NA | TGTGCCAGCACCTGGGGGGGCGCGTCCACTGAAGCTTTCTTT | CASTWGGASTEAFF
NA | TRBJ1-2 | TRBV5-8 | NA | TGTGCCAGCAGCTTCCGGGATTATTTTCGGGGTGGCTACACCTTC | CASSFRDYFRGGYTF
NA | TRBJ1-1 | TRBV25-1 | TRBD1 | TGTGCCAGCCGATGGGACAGGGGTGGAACTGAAGCTTTCTTT | CASRWDRGGTEAFF
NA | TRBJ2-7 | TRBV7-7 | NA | TGTGCCAACTGCCCGCCGTCCTACGAGCAGTACTTC | CANCPPSYEQYF
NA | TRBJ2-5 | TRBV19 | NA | TGTGCCAGTAGTAAGACGGGGCTAGCGATGCAAGAGACCCAGTACTTC | CASSKTGLAMQETQYF
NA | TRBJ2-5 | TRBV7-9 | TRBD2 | TGTGCCAGCAGCTTAGCAAGCGGGGGGGCCCTAGAGACCCAGTACTTC | CASSLASGGALETQYF
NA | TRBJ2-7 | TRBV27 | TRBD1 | TGTGCCAGCAAACTCGCGGGACAGGGGATTTCCTACGAGCAGTACTTC | CASKLAGQGISYEQYF
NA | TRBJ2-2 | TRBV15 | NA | TGTGCCACCGGGGCCGTTAGGGCCGAATCCGGGGAGCTGTTTTTT | CATGAVRAESGELFF
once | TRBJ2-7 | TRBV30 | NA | TGTGCCTGGAGTACCCCCTTATCTAGGCACTACGAGCAGTACTTC | CAWSTPLSRHYEQYF
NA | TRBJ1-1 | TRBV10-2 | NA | TGCGCCACCCAGGGACCGACGAACACTGAAGCTTTCTTT | CATQGPTNTEAFF
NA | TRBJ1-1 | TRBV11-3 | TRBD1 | TGTGCCAGCAGCCCCGGACAGGGCTCTGAAGCTTTCTTT | CASSPGQGSEAFF
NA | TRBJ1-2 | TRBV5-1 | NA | TGCGCCAGCAGCATAGATACCGGGACGGCTTTCTATGGCTACACCTTC | CASSIDTGTAFYGYTF
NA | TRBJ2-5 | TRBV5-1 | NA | TGCGCCAGCACCATATTGGGGGGCAGGGAGACCCAGTACTTC | CASTILGGRETQYF
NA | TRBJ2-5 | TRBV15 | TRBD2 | TGTGCCACCAGCAGAGTGGCGGGGGGGCCGAAGACCCAGTACTTC | CATSRVAGGPKTQYF
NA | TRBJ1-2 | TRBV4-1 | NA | TGCGCCAGCAGCCAAAGCAGGGAGGACTATGGCTACACCTTC | CASSQSREDYGYTF